Each of the 11 T cell receptor beta chains below was sequenced from the same sample in a study of liver allograft versus peripheral blood T cells. Overall study: Transplanted livers and recipients' peripheral blood had their T cell receptor repertoires compared.

TCRdb ran MiXCR on the reads and lists one entry per CDR3 protein. This table has over 4,500 distinct CDR3 sequences, about 15% appearing once. The receptors come from a human patient who had a liver transplant. Some T cells may be supplied by the graft donor.

This CDR3 reads CASSPREKLIAYEQYF. The CDR3, as DNA: TGTGCCAGCAGCCCTCGAGAAAAACTAATAGCCTACGAGCAGTACTTC. This rearrangement joins TRBV3-1 to TRBJ2-7; no clear D. Germline-derived CDR1 and CDR2 are LGHDT and YNNKEL (reference sequence). The V gene lost 4 bases and the J gene lost 2 bases, with 18 bases spanning the gap. The length of the CDR3 is 16 residues.

This clonotype is medium-sized by share. The chain joins TRBV12-3 or TRBV12-4 to TRBJ1-5; 9 bases fit TRBD1. J lost 4 bases, V lost 6 bases, and 10 bases had no gene match. The CDR3 is made up of 16 amino acids. CDR3 nucleotide sequence: TGTGCCAGCAGCCACCCCCGACAGGGGGGAAATCAGCCCCAGCATTTT. Its protein is CASSHPRQGGNQPQHF.

This clonotype qualifies as medium-sized (0.01 to 0.1%). V and J are TRBV19 and TRBJ2-7; no clear D. CDR1 is LNHDA and CDR2 is SQIVND in the germline V gene (reference sequence). The ends were cut back, 1 base at V and 3 bases at J, with 7 bases in the middle. CDR3 length: 13 amino acids. The CDR3 sequence is CASSIGHHYEQYF. CDR3 in DNA: TGTGCCAGTAGTATAGGACACCACTACGAGCAGTACTTC.

In the case of this clonotype: A much larger clone differs by one base, so this may be a read error. The CDR3 region is CVSSSTAFSPLHF. Here the CDR3 DNA reads TGTGTCAGCAGCTCGACAGCCTTTTCACCCCTCCACTTT. The V gene is TRBV7-9, the J gene TRBJ1-6; possible D gene TRBD1, 5 bases. The germline V gene encodes CDR1 SEHNR and CDR2 FQNEAQ (reference sequence). This CDR3 contains 13 residues. The full variable domain, rest sourced from reference TRBV7-9 and TRBJ1-6, is DTGVSQNPRHKITKRGQNVTFRCDPISEHNRLYWYRQTLGQGPEFLTYFQNEAQLEKSRLLSDRFSAERPKGSFSTLEIQRTEQGDSAMYLCVSSSTAFSPLHFGNGTRLTVT.

This chain joins TRBV7-2 and TRBJ1-1, with D maybe TRBD1 (5 bases). Looked up from germline, CDR1 is SGHTA and CDR2 is FQGNSA. The CDR3 sequence is 13 residues long. V was shortened by 3 bases and J by 4 bases, with 9 bases between the two germline ends. The CDR3 is CASSLLRGTEAFF. The CDR3 bases are TGTGCCAGCAGCTTGCTTAGGGGCACTGAAGCTTTCTTT.

This clonotype is deemed medium-sized. The DNA for the CDR3 is TGTGCCAGCAGAAACGCAGGGGCTACCTACGAGCAGTACTTC. It translates to CASRNAGATYEQYF. The J gene is TRBJ2-7, the V gene TRBV6-5; possibly TRBD1 for D (6 bases). Trimming took off 6 bases at V and 2 bases at J, with 14 bases between the two ends. The CDR3 covers 14 residues. Germline V gives CDR1 MNHEY, CDR2 SVGAGI.

Comment on this clonotype: A much larger clone differs from this one at a single base, so this may be a read error. The rearrangement links TRBV10-3 to TRBJ2-1; a weak D match, TRBD1 (5 bases). The J call may be in error: the DNA end matches TRBJ2-7 better. The CDR3 spans 13 residues. The germline gives CDR1 ENHRY, CDR2 SYGVKD. As DNA, the CDR3 is TGTGCCATCAGTAACGGACATGCCCACGAGCAGTACTTC. Protein: CAISNGHAHEQYF.

This clonotype has a handful of counts. The chain recombines TRBV7-2 with TRBJ2-3; 8 nucleotides line up with TRBD2. CDR1 SGHTA and CDR2 FQGNSA come from the germline V gene. The J segment lost 0 bases and the V segment lost 4 bases, leaving 6 bases of the junction unmatched. This CDR3 has 16 amino acids. The CDR3: CASSSFSGMSTDTQYF. Written as DNA, the CDR3 is TGTGCCAGCAGCTCCTTTAGCGGGATGAGCACAGATACGCAGTATTTT.

CDR3 sequence: CASSQSPWTESHGYTF. CDR3 sequence (DNA): TGCGCCAGCAGCCAATCTCCATGGACGGAATCCCATGGCTACACCTTC. The rearrangement links TRBV4-1 to TRBJ1-2; no clear D gene. Looked up from germline, CDR1 is MGHRA and CDR2 is YSYEKL. The CDR3 has 16 residues. The V end was cut by 2 bases, the J end by 6 bases, with 19 bases between.

This clonotype rates as medium-sized. The chain is built from TRBV27 and TRBJ2-7, with 10 bases lining up with TRBD2. CDR1 is MNHEY and CDR2 is SMNVEV in the germline V gene (reference sequence). CDR3 size: 14 residues. V trimming: 2 bases; J trimming: 3 bases; junction bases outside the gene matches: 1. The CDR3 DNA reads as TGTGCCAGCAGTTTAAGCGGGAGGGGCTACGAGCAGTACTTC. As protein: CASSLSGRGYEQYF.

By sample share, this clonotype is medium-sized (0.01 to 0.1%). This chain joins TRBV30 and TRBJ1-3, with no clear D. The CDR3 runs to 13 residues. V was cut by 6 bases and J by 0 bases, with 9 bases left in between. Germline loops: CDR1 GTSNPN, CDR2 SVGIG (reference sequence). This CDR3 is CACPRGSGNTIYF. CDR3 bases: TGTGCCTGTCCCCGGGGCTCTGGAAACACCATATATTTT.